Sequencing of this TCR beta chain was carried out in a study of T cell responses to AZD1222 COVID-19 vaccine. This clone was picked up a small number of times. The target antigen is unknown. The CDR3 consists of 12 residues. Germline V gene data show CDR1 as MNHEY and CDR2 as SVGAGI. The V end lost 6 bases, the J end lost 5 bases, and 10 bases lay between the germline ends. Using immunoSEQ multiplex PCR, the repertoire was profiled, and TCRdb retains in-frame clones only, with some absent. The sample has 110,000 to 150,000 clones, 92% seen once. Broader study findings: Increases in Spike-specific TCR breadth and depth were seen after two AZD1222 doses. Targeting of unmutated variant regions was reportedly seen in nearly half of spike-specific TCRs.

The sequence derives from an adult in good health. J is TRBJ2-5 and V is TRBV6-5; D gene ambiguous. Sequencing was performed on peripheral blood, taken on day 0 of AZD1222 vaccination. This CDR3 reads CASSRLGETQYF. For the CDR3, the DNA is TGTGCCAGCAGCCGTTTAGGGGAGACCCAGTACTTC.